The clone carrying this TCR beta chain showed up many times. Its antigen is undetermined. This specimen belongs to a study of blood T cells in healthy people across ages. General observations from the study: A strong correlation between TCR beta diversity and naive T cell percentage was seen. The study found more naive CD4+ cells and higher diversity in long-lived than aged donors.

The authors ran a second PCR of 7 to 11 cycles using a sample-barcoded 5' primer and a J-beta primer mix. TCRdb passed the 5' RACE reads through MiXCR, listing each CDR3 protein once. The sample contains approximately 680,000 distinct CDR3 sequences, 32% of which appear only once. Germline V lookup: CDR1 MNHEY, CDR2 SMNVEV (reference sequence). CDR3 length equals 17 residues. V trimming: 6 bases; J trimming: 0 bases; junction bases outside the gene matches: 8. Isolating PBMCs gave at least 6 million of these cells per sample. The chain combines TRBV27 with TRBJ2-6; TRBD1 matches at 7 bases. The sample comprised blood. This clonotype originated in a woman of 80 years or more in good health. This CDR3 is CASSATGLTSGANVLTF. The CDR3 coding sequence is TGTGCCAGCAGCGCGACAGGGTTAACCTCTGGGGCCAACGTCCTGACTTTC.